The rows below give T cell receptor beta chains drawn from one sample of a study of Ad26.COV2.S vaccination and SARS-CoV-2 variants. Method: immunoSEQ multiplex PCR; TCRdb's copy keeps in-frame clones and lacks some. Of around 300,000 clones listed, roughly 90% were seen once; the top ten hold 5.5%. This sample comprised peripheral blood, obtained in a trial of Ad26.COV2.S vaccine versus placebo. These receptor sequences come from a person between 18 and 65 years old who received the Ad26.COV2.S COVID-19 vaccine or a placebo. CDR3s leave out the opening cysteine and the closing phenylalanine or tryptophan.

v_gene	j_gene	CDR3aa
TRBV7-2	TRBJ1-1	ASTSFRNTEAF
TRBV3-1/TRBV3-2	TRBJ2-7	ASSQEYDTYEQY
TRBV19	TRBJ2-1	ASSRQGLNEQF
TRBV6-5	TRBJ1-1	ASSRRAGTEAF
TRBV4-3	TRBJ1-4	ASSQDFLADNEKLF
TRBV19	TRBJ2-1	ASSPGLAGGMPPYNEQF
TRBV18	TRBJ1-1	ASSTTREAPEAF
TRBV7-8	TRBJ2-7	ASLTGTEQY
TRBV27	TRBJ2-3	ASSFDHTQY
TRBV4-1	TRBJ1-2	ASSQEGGYGYT
TRBV7-2	TRBJ2-7	ASILTGWGEQY
TRBV19	TRBJ1-6	ASSPSSTYNSPLH
TRBV7-9	TRBJ1-5	ASSRGQFNQPQH
TRBV5-4	TRBJ2-3	ASSLTNTDTQY
TRBV12-5	TRBJ2-2	ASQREGNTGELF
TRBV18	TRBJ2-5	ASSLYGGTAETQY
TRBV3-1/TRBV3-2	TRBJ2-1	ASTVEPGWMDEQF
TRBV5-8	TRBJ2-1	ASSLGFGGVTYNEQF
TRBV30	TRBJ1-2	AWSSDRTYGYT
TRBV5-1	TRBJ1-1	ASNNRQGAETEAF
TRBV19	TRBJ2-7	ASSINRGLRNEQY
TRBV7-2	TRBJ1-2	ASEQEVTYGYT
TRBV27	TRBJ1-6	ASSLDRAYSPLH
TRBV3-1/TRBV3-2	TRBJ1-5	ASSLQGNNQPQH
TRBV7-6	TRBJ2-1	ASSSRLVGARGSYNEQF